The 30 T cell receptor beta chains reported below all come from one sample, sequenced in a study of sequential checkpoint blockade in melanoma. Stated treatment: randomized to nivolumab then ipilimumab (arm A) or the reverse (arm B). Sequencing was performed with immunoSEQ multiplex PCR; in TCRdb, only in-frame clones are kept and a portion is missing. The sample has approximately 10,000 clones, just under 85% seen once. The specimen was CD8+ T cells sorted from blood (inferred from file names), collected from a patient given nivolumab and ipilimumab in sequence. These receptors came from a human donor with melanoma.

The CDR3 reads CASSQDVGGGIYEQYF. The CDR3 nucleotides read TGTGCCAGCAGCCAAGATGTAGGCGGGGGTATCTACGAGCAGTACTTC. This chain uses TRBV5-8 with TRBJ2-7; 7 bases agree with TRBD2. CDR3 length: 16 residues. J lost 3 bases, V lost 4 bases, and 13 bases had no gene match. Per germline, CDR1 SGHTS and CDR2 YDEGEE. Looking up the rest from reference TRBV5-8 and TRBJ2-7 gives the full variable domain: EAGVTQSPTHLIKTRGQQATLRCSPISGHTSVYWYQQALGLGLQFLLWYDEGEERNRGNFPPRFSGRQFPNYSSELNVNALELEDSALYLCASSQDVGGGIYEQYFGPGTRLTVT.

This rearrangement joins TRBV28 to TRBJ2-3; TRBD1 aligns across 7 bases. The length of the CDR3 is 11 residues. Germline trimming cut 6 bases from V and 8 bases from J; bases unmatched to any gene: 2. Germline V lookup: CDR1 MDHEN, CDR2 SYDVKM. CDR3 nucleotides: TGTGCCAGCAGCCCAGGGGGTACGCAGTATTTT. Amino acid sequence: CASSPGGTQYF.

V gene TRBV29-1 combines with J gene TRBJ2-3; TRBD2 matches 13 bases. This CDR3 is 16 amino acids long. Germline V lookup: CDR1 SQVTM, CDR2 ANQGSEA. With 6 bases clipped from V and 0 bases from J, the junction kept 6 bases outside the gene matches. CDR3 in DNA: TGCAGCGTGGTGGGACTAGCGGGAACTAGCACAGATACGCAGTATTTT. The encoded protein is CSVVGLAGTSTDTQYF.

The V call is TRBV7-6, the J call TRBJ2-3, with D unclear. From germline, CDR1 is SGHVS and CDR2 FNYEAQ. The CDR3 spans 15 residues. Trimming stripped 2 bases from V and 0 bases from J, with 9 bases between. The CDR3 sequence: CASSLLSTSTDTQYF. The CDR3, as DNA: TGTGCCAGCAGCTTATTGTCGACAAGCACAGATACGCAGTATTTT.

This rearrangement joins TRBV19 to TRBJ2-7; 11 bases line up with TRBD1. The CDR3 is 16 residues long. CDR1 is LNHDA, CDR2 SQIVND, per germline (reference sequence). The J segment lost 4 bases and the V segment lost 5 bases, leaving 10 bases of the junction unmatched. CDR3: CASSQPGTGGSYEQYF. CDR3 bases: TGTGCCAGTAGTCAGCCCGGGACAGGGGGTTCGTACGAGCAGTACTTC.

The chain recombines TRBV29-1 with TRBJ2-1, with 7 bases fitting TRBD2. CDR3 length: 16 amino acids. The germline CDR1 and CDR2 sequences are SQVTM and ANQGSEA. V lost 3 bases, J lost 4 bases, and 12 bases stayed unmatched. In nucleotides, the CDR3 is TGCAGCGTTGAGGGTGAAGCGGGACCTCGTTACAATGAGCAGTTCTTC. This codes for CSVEGEAGPRYNEQFF.

This chain uses TRBV7-6 with TRBJ2-1, with a possible D match to TRBD1 (6 bases). The germline gives CDR1 SGHVS, CDR2 FNYEAQ. CDR3 length: 14 amino acids. V was shortened by 1 base and J by 7 bases, with 11 bases between the two germline ends. CDR3 in amino acids: CASSLEWTANEQFF. The CDR3 coding sequence is TGTGCCAGCAGCTTAGAGTGGACAGCTAATGAGCAGTTCTTC. Full variable domain (outside the CDR3, taken from reference TRBV7-6 and TRBJ2-1): GAGVSQSPRYKVTKRGQDVALRCDPISGHVSLYWYRQALGQGPEFLTYFNYEAQQDKSGLPNDRFSAERPEGSISTLTIQRTEQRDSAMYRCASSLEWTANEQFFGPGTRLTVL.

The chain employs TRBV29-1 and TRBJ1-2; TRBD1 matches at 9 bases. Germline values: CDR1 SQVTM, CDR2 ANQGSEA. V lost 6 bases, J lost 5 bases, and 7 bases stayed unmatched. This CDR3 has 13 amino acids. The CDR3 loop is CSVPGTGRYGYTF. CDR3 nucleotides: TGCAGCGTACCCGGGACAGGGAGATATGGCTACACCTTC.

The gene calls are TRBV11-2 and TRBJ2-5; 7 bases fit TRBD1. The J call may be faulty, since TRBJ2-7 better matches the DNA end. The germline V gene has CDR1 SGHAT and CDR2 FQNNGV. The CDR3 is 13 residues long. The CDR3 loop reads CASSSNRGHEQYF. For the CDR3, the DNA is TGTGCCAGCAGCTCCAACAGGGGACACGAGCAGTACTTC.

This sequence joins TRBV6-1 and TRBJ2-1; a weak D match, TRBD2 (7 bases). The CDR3 is 15 amino acids. Germline CDR1 MNHNS, CDR2 SASEGT. Trimming pared 0 bases from V and 7 bases from J, leaving 13 bases between. CDR3 region: CASSEAGGPGNEQFF. The CDR3 DNA follows: TGTGCCAGCAGTGAAGCGGGGGGGCCTGGTAATGAGCAGTTCTTC.

The V and J genes are TRBV27 and TRBJ2-5; 7 positions agree with TRBD1. Germline V lookup: CDR1 MNHEY, CDR2 SMNVEV (reference sequence). The CDR3 has 15 amino acids. After removal of 2 bases from V and 2 bases from J, the junction contained 5 bases not matched to a gene. CDR3 protein: CASSLLGRGQETQYF. The CDR3 DNA reads TGTGCCAGCAGTTTACTGGGCAGGGGGCAAGAGACCCAGTACTTC.

The chain joins TRBV7-3 to TRBJ1-5; 7 nucleotides align to TRBD1. This CDR3 comprises 19 residues. CDR1 SGHTA and CDR2 FQGTGA come from the germline V gene. After removal of 2 bases from V and 0 bases from J, the junction contained 13 bases not matched to a gene. The CDR3 protein is CASSLPRDRTFYSNQPQHF. For the CDR3, the DNA is TGTGCCAGCAGCTTACCCCGGGACAGAACTTTCTATAGCAATCAGCCCCAGCATTTT.

The chain employs TRBV4-3 and TRBJ2-3, with 10 nucleotides matching TRBD2. The CDR3 extends over 18 amino acids. V shed 0 bases, J shed 0 bases, and the junction held 6 bases outside the gene matches. CDR1 is LGHNA and CDR2 is YSLEER in the germline V gene. The CDR3 loop is CASSQESLLAGSTDTQYF. DNA for the CDR3: TGCGCCAGCAGCCAAGAGAGCTTACTAGCGGGGAGCACAGATACGCAGTATTTT.

The table lists this clone with a few counts. The chain links TRBV12-5 to TRBJ2-6; 11 nucleotides match TRBD1. CDR3 size: 19 residues. CDR1 LGHNT and CDR2 FRNRAP come from the germline V gene. V was pared by 3 bases and J by 2 bases, with 9 bases of the junction left unmatched. CDR3 bases: TGTGCTAGTGGTTTTTTGGAAGGACAGGGGGCCCCTGGGGCCAACGTCCTGACTTTC. Translated, it gives CASGFLEGQGAPGANVLTF.

This chain joins TRBV29-1 and TRBJ2-1; possible D gene TRBD2, 7 bases. The germline CDR1 and CDR2 sequences are SQVTM and ANQGSEA. Trimming cost V 4 bases and J 5 bases, with 15 bases left between them. The CDR3 spans 14 residues. The CDR3 loop is CSVVGRGAHNEQFF. The CDR3 DNA follows: TGCAGCGTTGTAGGGAGGGGGGCCCACAATGAGCAGTTCTTC.

The CDR3 sequence is CASSVGGLTNEKLFF. For the CDR3, the DNA is TGTGCCAGCAGCGTAGGGGGACTGACTAATGAAAAACTGTTTTTT. This rearrangement joins TRBV9 to TRBJ1-4; weak D call: TRBD1 (5 bases). There are 15 residues in the CDR3. In germline, CDR1 is SGDLS, CDR2 YYNGEE. V lost 0 bases, J lost 2 bases, and 8 bases lay in between.

This rearrangement joins TRBV5-4 to TRBJ1-4; 10 bases are a match to TRBD1. The germline gives CDR1 SGHNT, CDR2 YYREEE (reference sequence). Trimming took 4 bases from V and 11 from J; bases not matched to a gene: 14. This CDR3 region has 16 residues. The CDR3 protein is CASSGDRDRGVLKLFF. The DNA for the CDR3 is TGTGCCAGCAGCGGGGACCGGGACAGGGGTGTGTTGAAACTGTTTTTT.

The V and J genes are TRBV2 and TRBJ1-2; D is uncertain. Germline loops: CDR1 SNHLY, CDR2 FYNNEI. The CDR3 loop spans 14 amino acids. V lost 2 bases to trimming and J lost 0 bases, with 7 bases between them. The CDR3 protein is CASSESPPNYGYTF. The DNA for the CDR3 is TGTGCCAGCAGTGAATCCCCTCCTAACTATGGCTACACCTTC.

This rearrangement joins TRBV4-3 to TRBJ1-4; 8 positions match TRBD1. Germline lookup yields CDR1 LGHNA and CDR2 YSLEER. With V trimmed by 3 bases and J by 5 bases, 5 bases remained unmatched. The CDR3 runs 15 residues. CDR3 loop: CASSQSRGRNEKLFF. CDR3 coding DNA: TGCGCCAGCAGCCAGTCCAGGGGGCGGAATGAAAAACTGTTTTTT.

This chain joins TRBV6-5 and TRBJ2-7, with 11 bases aligning to TRBD1. Germline V CDR1 and CDR2: MNHEY, SVGAGI. The CDR3 is made up of 14 amino acids. J was trimmed by 6 bases and V by 5 bases; bases with no gene match: 6. The CDR3 nucleotides are TGTGCCAGCAGTGAAGGGACAGGGGGATTCGAGCAGTACTTC. This codes for CASSEGTGGFEQYF.

The genes are TRBV27 and TRBJ1-1; 12 bases line up with TRBD1. V dropped 6 bases and J dropped 4; count of bases not matched to a gene: 12. The germline V gene encodes CDR1 MNHEY and CDR2 SMNVEV (reference sequence). The CDR3 runs 17 residues. DNA for the CDR3: TGTGCCAGCAGGGGGTGGGGGACAGGGGGCGCCAGCACTGAAGCTTTCTTT. Protein product: CASRGWGTGGASTEAFF.

This chain connects TRBV4-1 to TRBJ2-1, with 9 bases that match TRBD2. This CDR3 is 16 amino acids long. Looked up from germline, CDR1 is MGHRA and CDR2 is YSYEKL. V lost 0 bases and J lost 6; bases outside the gene matches: 6. The CDR3 sequence is CASSQDPGLASNEQFF. DNA for the CDR3: TGCGCCAGCAGCCAAGACCCGGGACTAGCAAGCAATGAGCAGTTCTTC.

This clone was counted a single time. The chain uses TRBV27 and TRBJ1-3; TRBD1 aligns across 9 bases. V was clipped by 6 bases and J by 0 bases; unmatched bases: 0. CDR3 length equals 14 residues. CDR1 and CDR2 (germline): MNHEY, SMNVEV (reference sequence). The CDR3 coding sequence is TGTGCCAGCAGGACAGGGGGCTCTGGAAACACCATATATTTT. It is translated as CASRTGGSGNTIYF.

In nucleotides, the CDR3 is TGTGCCAGTCGACAGGGGTTGGAGCAGTACTTC. Translation gives CASRQGLEQYF. V gene TRBV10-3 combines with J gene TRBJ2-7, with 8 positions matching TRBD1. Trimming at V came to 10 bases and at J to 7 bases, leaving 6 bases not matched to a gene. The CDR3 spans 11 residues. Germline assignment: CDR1 ENHRY and CDR2 SYGVKD.

This chain links TRBV7-9 with TRBJ2-7, with D perhaps matching TRBD1 (5 bases). The V gene lost 5 bases and the J gene lost 3 bases, with 17 bases spanning the gap. The CDR3 contains 15 residues. Germline V gene sequence: CDR1 SEHNR, CDR2 FQNEAQ (reference sequence). In DNA, the CDR3 is TGTGCCAGCAGCGCTCAGGGTCTTGGGCACTACGAGCAGTACTTC. This codes for CASSAQGLGHYEQYF.

Of note for this clone: Other DNA variants within this sample encode the same CDR3. The V gene is TRBV28, the J gene TRBJ2-5; 7 bases map to TRBD1. The J segment lost 2 bases and the V segment lost 5 bases, leaving 2 bases of the junction unmatched. The CDR3 has 13 residues. The germline V gene encodes CDR1 MDHEN and CDR2 SYDVKM. CDR3 nucleotides: TGTGCCAGCAGTCAACAGGGGCAAGAGACCCAGTACTTC. Translating it yields CASSQQGQETQYF. Together with reference TRBV28 and TRBJ2-5, the CDR3 gives the full variable domain: DVKVTQSSRYLVKRTGEKVFLECVQDMDHENMFWYRQDPGLGLRLIYFSYDVKMKEKGDIPEGYSVSREKKERFSLILESASTNQTSMYLCASSQQGQETQYFGPGTRLLVL.

The V call is TRBV4-3, the J call TRBJ2-2; tentative D call: TRBD2 (7 bases). The CDR3 sequence is 19 residues long. Trimming took 0 bases from V and 0 from J, leaving 17 bases between them. CDR1 and CDR2 (germline): LGHNA, YSLEER. CDR3 in amino acids: CASSQEWGGQKANTGELFF. CDR3 in DNA: TGCGCCAGCAGCCAAGAGTGGGGGGGCCAAAAAGCGAACACCGGGGAGCTGTTTTTT.

This sequence joins TRBV10-2 and TRBJ2-5; the match to TRBD1 covers 8 bases. The J call is uncertain, as TRBJ2-7 better fits the DNA end. Germline V gene data show CDR1 as WSHSY and CDR2 as SAAADI. This CDR3 comprises 12 residues. In DNA form, the CDR3 reads TGCGCCACCGGACAGGGCCTCTACGAGCAGTACTTC. Translation: CATGQGLYEQYF.

By share, this clone ranks as medium-sized. The CDR3 DNA reads as TGTGCCAGTAGTATTACCGGGACAGATACGCAGTATTTT. It specifies CASSITGTDTQYF. The genes are TRBV19 and TRBJ2-3; D is undetermined. Trimming shortened V by 3 bases and J by 3 bases, and 7 bases separated the two germline ends. CDR3 length: 13 residues. Germline values: CDR1 LNHDA, CDR2 SQIVND (reference sequence).

This chain joins TRBV5-6 and TRBJ2-3; unclear D gene. Trimming removed 0 bases from V and 4 bases from J, with 6 bases in between. This CDR3 is 13 amino acids long. Looked up from germline, CDR1 is SGHDT and CDR2 is YYEEEE. The CDR3 sequence is CASSLGGPDTQYF. The CDR3 DNA sequence: TGTGCCAGCAGCTTGGGAGGCCCAGATACGCAGTATTTT.